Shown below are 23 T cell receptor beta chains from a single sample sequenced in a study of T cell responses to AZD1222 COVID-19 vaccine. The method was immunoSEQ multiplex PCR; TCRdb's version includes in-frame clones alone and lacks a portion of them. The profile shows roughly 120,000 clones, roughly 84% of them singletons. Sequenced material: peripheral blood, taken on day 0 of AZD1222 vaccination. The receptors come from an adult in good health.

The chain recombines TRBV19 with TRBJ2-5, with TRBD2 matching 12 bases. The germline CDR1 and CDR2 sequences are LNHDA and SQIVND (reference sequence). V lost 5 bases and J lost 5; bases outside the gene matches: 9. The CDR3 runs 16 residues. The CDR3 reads CASSASTSGRGETQYF. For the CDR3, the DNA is TGTGCCAGTAGTGCCTCGACTAGCGGGAGAGGGGAGACCCAGTACTTC.

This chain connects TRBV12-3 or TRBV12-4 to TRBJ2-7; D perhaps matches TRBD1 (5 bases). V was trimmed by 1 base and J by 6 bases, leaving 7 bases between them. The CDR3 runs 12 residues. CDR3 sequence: CASSLDRSEQYF. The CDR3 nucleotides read TGTGCCAGCAGTTTAGACAGGAGCGAGCAGTACTTC.

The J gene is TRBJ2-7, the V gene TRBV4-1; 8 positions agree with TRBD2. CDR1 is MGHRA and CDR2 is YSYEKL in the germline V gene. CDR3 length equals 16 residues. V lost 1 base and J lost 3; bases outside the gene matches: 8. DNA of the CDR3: TGCGCCAGCAGCCAAGCTACAGCGGGAGCGTACTACGAGCAGTACTTC. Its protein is CASSQATAGAYYEQYF.

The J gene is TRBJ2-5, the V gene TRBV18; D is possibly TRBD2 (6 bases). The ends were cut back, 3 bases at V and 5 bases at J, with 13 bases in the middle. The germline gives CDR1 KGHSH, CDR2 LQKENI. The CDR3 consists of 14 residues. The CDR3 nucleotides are TGTGCCAGCTCACCCCCCGGGGGTAGGGAGACCCAGTACTTC. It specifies CASSPPGGRETQYF.

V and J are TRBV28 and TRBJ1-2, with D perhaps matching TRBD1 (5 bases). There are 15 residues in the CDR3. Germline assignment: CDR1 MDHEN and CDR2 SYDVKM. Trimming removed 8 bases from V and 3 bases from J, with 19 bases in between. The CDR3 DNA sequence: TGTGCCAGCGGATTCGCAGGGATCCGGGACTATGGCTACACCTTC. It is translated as CASGFAGIRDYGYTF.

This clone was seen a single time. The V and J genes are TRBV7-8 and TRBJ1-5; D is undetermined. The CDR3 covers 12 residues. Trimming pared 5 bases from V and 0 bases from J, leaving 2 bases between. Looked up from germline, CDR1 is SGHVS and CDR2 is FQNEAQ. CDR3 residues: CASSRSNQPQHF. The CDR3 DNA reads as TGTGCCAGCAGCCGTAGCAATCAGCCCCAGCATTTT.

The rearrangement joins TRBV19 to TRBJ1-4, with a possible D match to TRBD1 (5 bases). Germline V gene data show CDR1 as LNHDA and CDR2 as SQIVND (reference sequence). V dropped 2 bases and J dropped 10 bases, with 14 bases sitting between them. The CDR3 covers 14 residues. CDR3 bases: TGTGCCAGTAGTATATGGGGGGACCGAGGAAAACTGTTTTTT. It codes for CASSIWGDRGKLFF.

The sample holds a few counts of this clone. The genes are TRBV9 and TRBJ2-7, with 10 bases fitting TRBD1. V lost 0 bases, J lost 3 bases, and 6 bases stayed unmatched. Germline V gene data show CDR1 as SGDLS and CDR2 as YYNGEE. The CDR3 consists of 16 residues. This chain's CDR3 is CASSVAPRDRGYEQYF. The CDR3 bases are TGTGCCAGCAGCGTAGCCCCCCGGGACAGGGGCTACGAGCAGTACTTC.

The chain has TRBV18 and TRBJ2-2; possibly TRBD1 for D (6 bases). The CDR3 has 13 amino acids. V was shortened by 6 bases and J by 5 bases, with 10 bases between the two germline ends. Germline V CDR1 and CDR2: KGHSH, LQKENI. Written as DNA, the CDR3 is TGTGCCAGCTCTCTTCAGGGGACCGGGGAGCTGTTTTTT. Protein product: CASSLQGTGELFF.

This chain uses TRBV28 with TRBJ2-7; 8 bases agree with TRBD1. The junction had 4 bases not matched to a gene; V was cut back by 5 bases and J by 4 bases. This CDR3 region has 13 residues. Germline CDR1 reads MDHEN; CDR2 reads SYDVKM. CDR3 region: CASSTRGLYEQYF. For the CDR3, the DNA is TGTGCCAGCAGTACCAGGGGGCTTTACGAGCAGTACTTC.

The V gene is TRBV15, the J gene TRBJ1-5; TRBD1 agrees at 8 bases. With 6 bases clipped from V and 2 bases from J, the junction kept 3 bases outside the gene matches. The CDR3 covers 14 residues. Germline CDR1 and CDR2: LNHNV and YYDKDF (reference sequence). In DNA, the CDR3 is TGTGCCACCAGTTTGGACAGGGGCAATCAGCCCCAGCATTTT. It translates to CATSLDRGNQPQHF.

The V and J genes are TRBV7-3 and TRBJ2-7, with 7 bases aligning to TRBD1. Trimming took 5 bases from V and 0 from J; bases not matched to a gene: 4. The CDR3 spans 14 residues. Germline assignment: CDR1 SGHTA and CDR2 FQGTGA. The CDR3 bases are TGTGCCAGCAGCCCACAGGGGACCTCCTACGAGCAGTACTTC. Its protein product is CASSPQGTSYEQYF.

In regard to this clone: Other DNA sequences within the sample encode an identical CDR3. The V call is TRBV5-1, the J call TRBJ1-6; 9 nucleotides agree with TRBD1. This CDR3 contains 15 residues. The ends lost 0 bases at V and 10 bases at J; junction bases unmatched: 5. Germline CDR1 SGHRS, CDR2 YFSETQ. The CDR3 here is CASSLEQGAGSPLHF. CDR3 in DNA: TGCGCCAGCAGCTTGGAACAGGGGGCAGGGTCACCCCTCCACTTT.

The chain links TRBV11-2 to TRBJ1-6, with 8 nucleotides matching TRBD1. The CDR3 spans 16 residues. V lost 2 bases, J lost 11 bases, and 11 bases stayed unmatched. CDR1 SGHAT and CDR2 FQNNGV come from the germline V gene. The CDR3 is CASSLTDRGFDTPLHF. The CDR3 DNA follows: TGTGCCAGCAGCTTAACCGACAGGGGTTTTGATACACCCCTCCACTTT.

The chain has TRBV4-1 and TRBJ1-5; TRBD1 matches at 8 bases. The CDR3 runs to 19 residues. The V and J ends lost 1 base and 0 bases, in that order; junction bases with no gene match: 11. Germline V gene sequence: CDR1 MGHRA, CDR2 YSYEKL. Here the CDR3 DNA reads TGCGCCAGCAGCCAAGTATCAGGGGGCGCGGGTTATAGCAATCAGCCCCAGCATTTT. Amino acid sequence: CASSQVSGGAGYSNQPQHF.

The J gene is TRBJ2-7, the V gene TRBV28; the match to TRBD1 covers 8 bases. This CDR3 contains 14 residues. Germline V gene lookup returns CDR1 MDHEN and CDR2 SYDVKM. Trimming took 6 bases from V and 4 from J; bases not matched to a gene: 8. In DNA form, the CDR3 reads TGTGCCAGCAGACCCGGGACAGGACCATACGAGCAGTACTTC. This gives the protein CASRPGTGPYEQYF.

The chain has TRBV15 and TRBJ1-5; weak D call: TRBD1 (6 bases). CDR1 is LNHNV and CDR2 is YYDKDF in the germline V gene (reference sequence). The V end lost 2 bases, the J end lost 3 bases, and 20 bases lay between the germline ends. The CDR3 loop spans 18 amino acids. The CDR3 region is CATSRTKLTGTINQPQHF. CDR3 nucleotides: TGTGCCACCAGCAGAACAAAACTAACCGGGACAATCAATCAGCCCCAGCATTTT.

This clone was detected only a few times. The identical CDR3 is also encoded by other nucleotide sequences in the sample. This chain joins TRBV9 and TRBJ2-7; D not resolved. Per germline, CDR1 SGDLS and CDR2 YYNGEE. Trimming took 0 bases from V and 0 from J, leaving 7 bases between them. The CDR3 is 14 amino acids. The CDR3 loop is CASSVDVNSYEQYF. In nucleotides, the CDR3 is TGTGCCAGCAGCGTAGATGTCAACTCCTACGAGCAGTACTTC.

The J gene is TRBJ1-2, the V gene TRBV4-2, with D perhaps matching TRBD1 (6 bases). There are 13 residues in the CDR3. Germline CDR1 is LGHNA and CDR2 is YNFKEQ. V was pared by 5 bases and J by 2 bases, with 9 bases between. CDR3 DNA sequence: TGTGCCAGCAGCTTTACAGGGAACTATGGCTACACCTTC. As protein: CASSFTGNYGYTF.

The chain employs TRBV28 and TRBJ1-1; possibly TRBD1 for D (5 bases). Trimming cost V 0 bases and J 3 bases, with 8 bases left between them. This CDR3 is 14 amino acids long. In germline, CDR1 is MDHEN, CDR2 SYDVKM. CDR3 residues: CASSLWGLYTEAFF. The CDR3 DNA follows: TGTGCCAGCAGTTTATGGGGACTGTACACTGAAGCTTTCTTT.

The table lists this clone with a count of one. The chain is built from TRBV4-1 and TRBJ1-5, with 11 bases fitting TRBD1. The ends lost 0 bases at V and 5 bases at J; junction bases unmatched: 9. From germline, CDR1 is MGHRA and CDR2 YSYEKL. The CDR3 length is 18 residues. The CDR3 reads CASSQDGRGQGVDQPQHF. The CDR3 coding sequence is TGCGCCAGCAGCCAAGATGGTAGGGGACAGGGGGTTGATCAGCCCCAGCATTTT.

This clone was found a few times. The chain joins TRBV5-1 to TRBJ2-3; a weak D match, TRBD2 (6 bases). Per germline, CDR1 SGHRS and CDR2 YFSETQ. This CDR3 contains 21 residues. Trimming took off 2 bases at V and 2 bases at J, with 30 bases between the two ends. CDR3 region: CASSFRPLVPSARLNTDTQYF. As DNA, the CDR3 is TGCGCCAGCAGCTTCAGGCCCCTGGTACCTAGCGCCCGACTTAACACAGATACGCAGTATTTT.

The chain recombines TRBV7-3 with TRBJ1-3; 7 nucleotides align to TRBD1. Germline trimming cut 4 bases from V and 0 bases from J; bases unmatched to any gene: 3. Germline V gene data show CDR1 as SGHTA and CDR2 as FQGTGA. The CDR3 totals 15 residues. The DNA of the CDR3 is TGTGCCAGCAGCTACAGACAGGGCTCTGGAAACACCATATATTTT. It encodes CASSYRQGSGNTIYF.